This T cell receptor beta chain was recorded in a study of CD8+CD57+ T cells in acquired aplastic anemia. The table lists this clonotype with many counts. Germline assignment: CDR1 LNHDA and CDR2 SQIVND (reference sequence). V was cut by 0 bases and J by 2 bases, with 8 bases left in between. The CDR3 runs to 15 residues. Genomic DNA served as template for TCR beta VDJ and CDR3 profiling. TCRdb used MiXCR to reprocess the reads, holding one entry per CDR3 protein. There are around 180,000 distinct CDR3 sequences in the sample; 64% occur only once, and around 42% lies in the top ten. The sequence came from a human donor with severe aplastic anemia or a healthy control (not recorded which). The specimen sequenced was sorted CD4+, CD8+, or CD8+CD57+ T cells (not recorded which) from PBMCs. V and J are TRBV19 and TRBJ1-5; unclear D gene. CDR3 sequence reads: CASSIDLGGNQPQHF. Written as DNA, the CDR3 is TGTGCCAGTAGTATAGATCTCGGTGGCAATCAGCCCCAGCATTTT. Full variable domain (remainder filled in from reference TRBV19 and TRBJ1-5): DGGITQSPKYLFRKEGQNVTLSCEQNLNHDAMYWYRQDPGQGLRLIYYSQIVNDFQKGDIAEGYSVSREKKESFPLTVTSAQKNPTAFYLCASSIDLGGNQPQHFGDGTRLSIL.